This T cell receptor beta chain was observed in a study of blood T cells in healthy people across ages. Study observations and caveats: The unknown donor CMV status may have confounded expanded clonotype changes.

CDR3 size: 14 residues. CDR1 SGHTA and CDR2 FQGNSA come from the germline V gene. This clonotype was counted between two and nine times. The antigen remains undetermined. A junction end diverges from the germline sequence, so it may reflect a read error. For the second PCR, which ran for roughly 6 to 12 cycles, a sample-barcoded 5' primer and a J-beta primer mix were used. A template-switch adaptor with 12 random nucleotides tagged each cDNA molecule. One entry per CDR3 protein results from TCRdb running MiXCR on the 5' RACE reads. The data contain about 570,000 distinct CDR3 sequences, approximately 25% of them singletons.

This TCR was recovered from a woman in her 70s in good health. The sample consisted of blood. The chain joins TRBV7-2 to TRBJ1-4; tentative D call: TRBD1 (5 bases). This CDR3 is CASGLRGYGEKPFF. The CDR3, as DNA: TGCGCCAGCGGATTGCGGGGGTATGGAGAAAAACCGTTTTTT. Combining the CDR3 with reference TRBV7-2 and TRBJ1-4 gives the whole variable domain GAGVSQSPSNKVTEKGKDVELRCDPISGHTALYWYRQSLGQGLEFLIYFQGNSAPDKSGLPSDRFSAERTGGSVSTLTIQRTQQEDSAVYLCASGLRGYGEKPFFGSGTQLSVL.